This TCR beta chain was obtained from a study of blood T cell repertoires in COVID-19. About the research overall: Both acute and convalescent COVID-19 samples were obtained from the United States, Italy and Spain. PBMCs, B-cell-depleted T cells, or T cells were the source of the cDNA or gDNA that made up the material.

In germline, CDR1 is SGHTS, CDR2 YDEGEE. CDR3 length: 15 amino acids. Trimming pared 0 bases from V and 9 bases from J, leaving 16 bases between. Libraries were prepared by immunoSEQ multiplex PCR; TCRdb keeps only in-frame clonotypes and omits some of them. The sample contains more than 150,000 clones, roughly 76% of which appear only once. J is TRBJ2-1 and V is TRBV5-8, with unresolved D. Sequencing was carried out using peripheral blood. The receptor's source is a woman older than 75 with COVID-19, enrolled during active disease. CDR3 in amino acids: CASSLAGFAATEQFF. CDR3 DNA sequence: TGTGCCAGCAGCTTGGCCGGTTTCGCGGCTACTGAGCAGTTCTTC.